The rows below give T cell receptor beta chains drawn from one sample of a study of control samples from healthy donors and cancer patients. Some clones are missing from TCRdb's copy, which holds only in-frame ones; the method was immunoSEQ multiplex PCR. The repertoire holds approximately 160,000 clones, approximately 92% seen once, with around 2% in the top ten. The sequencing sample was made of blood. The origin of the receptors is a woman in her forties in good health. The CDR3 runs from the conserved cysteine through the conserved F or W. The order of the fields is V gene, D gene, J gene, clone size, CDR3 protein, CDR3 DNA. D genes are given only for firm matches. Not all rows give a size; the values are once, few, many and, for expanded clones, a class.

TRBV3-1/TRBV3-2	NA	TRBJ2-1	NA	CASSPGYNEQFF	TGTGCCAGCAGCCCGGGTTACAATGAGCAGTTCTTC
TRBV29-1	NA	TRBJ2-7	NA	CSVEEGADYEQYF	TGCAGCGTTGAAGAGGGGGCCGACTACGAGCAGTACTTC
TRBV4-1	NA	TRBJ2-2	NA	CASSLTAAEAGTGELFF	TGCGCCAGCAGCCTGACTGCGGCGGAGGCGGGCACCGGGGAGCTGTTTTTT
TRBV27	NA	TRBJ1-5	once	CASSYYSNQPQHF	TGTGCCAGCAGTTATTACAGCAATCAGCCCCAGCATTTT
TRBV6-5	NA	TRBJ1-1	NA	CASSSYPDSEAFF	TGTGCCAGCAGTTCCTACCCCGACAGTGAAGCTTTCTTT
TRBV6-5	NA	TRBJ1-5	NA	CASSYRGNQPQHF	TGTGCCAGCAGTTATCGTGGTAATCAGCCCCAGCATTTT
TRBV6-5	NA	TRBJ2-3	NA	CASSSNMDTQYF	TGTGCCAGCAGTTCAAACATGGATACGCAGTATTTT
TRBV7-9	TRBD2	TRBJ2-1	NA	CASSPLSGGTADEQFF	TGTGCCAGCAGCCCACTCAGCGGGGGGACGGCCGATGAGCAGTTCTTC
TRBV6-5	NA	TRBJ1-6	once	CASLQGTDSPLHF	TGTGCCAGCCTCCAGGGGACCGATTCACCCCTCCACTTT
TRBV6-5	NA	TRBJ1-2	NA	CASRSGTSPGNTF	TGTGCCAGCAGGTCCGGGACAAGTCCCGGGAACACCTTC
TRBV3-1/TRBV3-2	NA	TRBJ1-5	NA	CASSQDLGLGQPQHF	TGTGCCAGCAGCCAAGATCTCGGGTTAGGTCAGCCCCAGCATTTT
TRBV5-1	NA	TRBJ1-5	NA	CASSGQYNQPQHF	TGCGCCAGCAGCGGCCAGTACAATCAGCCCCAGCATTTT
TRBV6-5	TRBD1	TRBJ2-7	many	CASTGTGLYEQYF	TGTGCCAGCACCGGGACAGGGCTCTACGAGCAGTACTTC
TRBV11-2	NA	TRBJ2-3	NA	CASSPGDTQYF	TGTGCCAGCTCCCCGGGAGATACGCAGTATTTT
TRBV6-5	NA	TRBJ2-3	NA	CASSYNPITDTQYF	TGTGCCAGCAGTTACAACCCCATCACAGATACGCAGTATTTT